The T cell receptor beta chain under discussion was sequenced for a study of identical twins. This CDR3 spans 14 amino acids. V was pared by 8 bases and J by 1 base, with 17 bases between. Germline CDR1 is DFQATT and CDR2 is SNEGSKA (reference sequence). A single record per CDR3 protein comes from TCRdb applying MiXCR to the 5' RACE reads. Of approximately 1.8 million distinct CDR3 sequences in the sample, under 35% were seen once. General study findings and limits: The study reached conclusions through statistical analysis that was cross-sectional, not following the same donors.

With regard to this clonotype: The antigen is unknown.

This TCR was sampled from a newborn girl in good health. The sequenced material came from cord blood. The chain carries TRBV20-1 and TRBJ2-5; no reliable D call. CDR3 residues: CSPPRDGFQETQYF. CDR3 nucleotide sequence: TGCAGTCCCCCTCGAGACGGCTTCCAAGAGACCCAGTACTTC.